This T cell receptor beta chain was recovered during a study of T-cell memory formation after mild COVID-19. Overall study results and limits: Clones shrinking from day 15 to 85 showed even CD4/CD8 mixes; later expanders tilted CD4+. Shrinking CD4+ clones resided mostly in CM and EM, and CD8+ ones in EMRA. The study detected some responding clones in pre-infection memory, suggesting cross-reactive memory joined.

Researchers used 5'RACE with constant-segment primers to make TCR alpha and TCR beta cDNA libraries that carry sample barcodes and UMIs. TCRdb re-derived calls from the 5' RACE reads in MiXCR, one entry per CDR3 protein. The sample yields some 310,000 distinct CDR3 sequences, around 20% seen once. This clonotype has more than one count but fewer than ten. As yet, its antigen is unknown. This CDR3 comprises 15 residues. From germline, CDR1 is MDHEN and CDR2 SYDVKM. Trimming took 4 bases from V and 0 from J, leaving 12 bases between them. The chain employs TRBV28 and TRBJ2-5, with D perhaps TRBD1 (7 bases). Sequencing was carried out using PBMCs or a T cell subset sorted from them (not recorded which). This sequence originates from a man younger than 35 who had mild COVID-19 (a few samples of this study predate the infection). Cell type and time point are not known. CDR3 in DNA: TGTGCCAGCAGTTCCAGGGGGAGGTACCAAGAGACCCAGTACTTC. It encodes CASSSRGRYQETQYF.